Presented here are 7 T cell receptor beta chains from one specimen sequenced in a study of radiation and T cells in renal cell carcinoma. Time point reported: baseline pretreatment blood. Regarding treatment: 15 Gy SBRT to primary tumor, nephrectomy 4 weeks later. The data were produced by immunoSEQ multiplex PCR, yet TCRdb's version contains in-frame clones alone and is incomplete. The sample has about 130,000 clones, roughly 90% seen once. Specimen: blood, collected from a patient whose treatment included radiotherapy and nephrectomy. The receptors come from a woman aged 45 to 65 with renal cell carcinoma.

As concerns this clone: The junction shows a germline mismatch at one end, possibly a read error. The chain has TRBV19 and TRBJ1-2; D ambiguous. The germline gives CDR1 LNHDA, CDR2 SQIVND (reference sequence). This CDR3 has 14 amino acids. CDR3 coding DNA: TGTGCCAGTAGTATTTTCGGTCAGCCCTATAGCTACACCTTC. Translating it yields CASSIFGQPYSYTF.

The V gene is TRBV29-1, the J gene TRBJ2-7, with D possibly matching TRBD2 (7 bases). There are 12 residues in the CDR3. The V and J ends lost 6 bases and 8 bases respectively, with 17 bases between them. Germline-derived CDR1 and CDR2 are SQVTM and ANQGSEA. CDR3 protein: CSVGGTQKKQYF. DNA of the CDR3: TGCAGCGTCGGGGGGACACAGAAGAAGCAGTACTTC.

This chain connects TRBV5-6 to TRBJ1-2; D gene ambiguous. V gave up 4 bases and J gave up 5 bases, with 18 bases separating them. Germline V gene data show CDR1 as SGHDT and CDR2 as YYEEEE. The CDR3 runs 15 residues. CDR3 sequence reads: CASSRYRGNGYGYTF. CDR3 nucleotide sequence: TGTGCCAGCAGCAGATATCGAGGAAATGGTTATGGCTACACCTTC. Complete variable domain (other parts from reference TRBV5-6 and TRBJ1-2): DAGVTQSPTHLIKTRGQQVTLRCSPKSGHDTVSWYQQALGQGPQFIFQYYEEEERQRGNFPDRFSGHQFPNYSSELNVNALLLGDSALYLCASSRYRGNGYGYTFGSGTRLTVV.

This rearrangement joins TRBV6-6 to TRBJ1-2; 7 positions match TRBD1. The CDR3 covers 15 residues. V lost 4 bases to trimming and J lost 0 bases; unmatched junction nucleotides: 5. CDR1 is MNHNY, CDR2 SVGAGI, per germline (reference sequence). CDR3 residues: CASSLYRGTNYGYTF. Here the CDR3 DNA reads TGTGCCAGCAGTTTGTACAGGGGCACTAACTATGGCTACACCTTC.

V and J are TRBV29-1 and TRBJ1-2; D is undetermined. The CDR3 is made up of 13 amino acids. CDR1 and CDR2 from the germline V gene are SQVTM and ANQGSEA. V was pared by 2 bases and J by 4 bases, with 11 bases between. The CDR3 protein is CSVEKGQSYGYTF. CDR3 DNA: TGCAGCGTTGAAAAGGGCCAGAGCTATGGCTACACCTTC.

This clone was counted once. As DNA, the CDR3 is TGCGCCAGCAGCTTACCTCAAGGACAGCCCGACTATGGCTACACCTTC. Amino acid sequence: CASSLPQGQPDYGYTF. The chain recombines TRBV5-1 with TRBJ1-2; D might be TRBD1 (6 bases). CDR1 SGHRS and CDR2 YFSETQ come from the germline V gene. Trimming removed 2 bases from V and 3 bases from J, with 17 bases in between. The CDR3 has 16 amino acids.

The chain recombines TRBV7-2 with TRBJ1-2; 12 bases align to TRBD1. V shed 2 bases and J 8 bases; nucleotides not matched to a gene: 6. Germline V gene data show CDR1 as SGHTA and CDR2 as FQGNSA. The CDR3 totals 15 residues. CDR3 loop: CASSLYGTGGDGYTF. The CDR3 DNA reads as TGTGCCAGCAGCTTATATGGGACAGGGGGCGACGGCTACACCTTC.